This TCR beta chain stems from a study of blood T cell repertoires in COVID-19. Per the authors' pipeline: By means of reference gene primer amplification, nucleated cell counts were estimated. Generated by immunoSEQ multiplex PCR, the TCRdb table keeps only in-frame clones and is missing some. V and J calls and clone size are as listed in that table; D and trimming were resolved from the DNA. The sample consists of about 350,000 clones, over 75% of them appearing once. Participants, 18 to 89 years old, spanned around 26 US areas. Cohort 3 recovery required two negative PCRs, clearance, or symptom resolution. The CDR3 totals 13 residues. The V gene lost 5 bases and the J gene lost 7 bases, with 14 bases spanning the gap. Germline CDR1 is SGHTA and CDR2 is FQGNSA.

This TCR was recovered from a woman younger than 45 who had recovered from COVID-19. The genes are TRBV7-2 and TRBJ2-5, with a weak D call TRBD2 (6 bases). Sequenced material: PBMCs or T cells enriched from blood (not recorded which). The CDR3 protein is CASSQQYGGTQYF. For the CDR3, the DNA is TGTGCCAGCAGCCAACAGTACGGGGGGACCCAGTACTTC.